This entry concerns a single T cell receptor beta chain. Original processing methods: Estimates of nucleated cell counts were drawn from the amplification of reference gene primers. TCRdb's table, derived via immunoSEQ multiplex PCR, lists solely in-frame clones and lacks some. D and trimming were read from the DNA, whereas the V and J calls and clone size are those reported in that table. The sample records tens of thousands of clones, more than 80% being singletons. This entry comes from a study of blood T cell repertoires in COVID-19. Looking at the study overall: COVID-19 samples from acute and convalescent phases originated in the United States, Italy and Spain.

CDR3 length: 15 residues. Germline trimming cut 4 bases from V and 5 bases from J; bases unmatched to any gene: 8. Source material: peripheral blood. This TCR derives from a man aged 30-40 years with acute or convalescent COVID-19. V and J are TRBV5-3 and TRBJ2-7; 11 positions match TRBD2. TRBV5-3 is noted as an ORF with a role that remains uncertain. The CDR3 DNA reads TGTGCCAGAAGCACTAGCGGGAGCTCGAAGCACGAGCAGTACTTC. Translated, it gives CARSTSGSSKHEQYF.